This entry describes one TCR beta chain. As originally analysed: Reference gene primer amplification in the assay estimated nucleated cell counts. This table comes from immunoSEQ multiplex PCR, and its TCRdb copy is limited to in-frame clones, with some not included. V and J calls plus clone size are reproduced from that table; the DNA served to infer D and trimming. The sample holds 300,000 to 450,000 clones; 85% are singletons and the top ten take under 4%. The record originates from a study of blood T cell repertoires in COVID-19. Germline values: CDR1 MDHEN, CDR2 SYDVKM. The CDR3 totals 11 residues. Trimming took off 10 bases at V and 7 bases at J, with 13 bases between the two ends.

The clonotype comes from a woman under 30 with acute or convalescent COVID-19. The sample taken for sequencing was peripheral blood. The rearrangement links TRBV28 to TRBJ1-2; D is ambiguous. The CDR3: CAITGWAGYTF. DNA for the CDR3: TGTGCCATTACGGGGTGGGCTGGCTACACCTTC.